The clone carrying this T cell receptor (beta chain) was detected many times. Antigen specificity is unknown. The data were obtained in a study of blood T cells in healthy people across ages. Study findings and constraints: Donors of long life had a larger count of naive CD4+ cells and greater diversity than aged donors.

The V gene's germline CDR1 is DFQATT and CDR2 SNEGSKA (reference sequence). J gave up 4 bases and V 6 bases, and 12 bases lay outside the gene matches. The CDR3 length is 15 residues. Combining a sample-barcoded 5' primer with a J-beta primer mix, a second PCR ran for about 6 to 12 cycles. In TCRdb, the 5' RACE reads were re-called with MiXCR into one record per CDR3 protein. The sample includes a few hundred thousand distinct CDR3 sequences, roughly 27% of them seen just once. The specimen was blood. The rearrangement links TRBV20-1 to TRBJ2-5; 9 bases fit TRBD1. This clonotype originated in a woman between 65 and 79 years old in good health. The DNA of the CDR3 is TGCAGTGCGCGGAAAGACAGGGGGGATATAGAGACCCAGTACTTC. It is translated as CSARKDRGDIETQYF.